This T cell receptor (beta chain) was identified in a study of cytomegalovirus exposure and HLA in healthy donors. This clone was counted ten times or more. The target antigen is unknown. The germline V and J ends were trimmed by 3 bases and 4 bases, with 18 bases remaining between them. Germline CDR1 is SGHAT and CDR2 is FQNNGV. This CDR3 has 16 residues. PCR involved 60 Vbeta and 13 Jbeta primers. Profiling relied on immunoSEQ multiplex PCR, and the TCRdb table lists in-frame clones only, not all of them. The sample includes some 86,000 clones, less than 75% seen only once; the top ten take under 2.5%. Overall study results and limits: Previous analysis showed most TCR beta V segments were productive about 87% or about 30% of the time.

The sequenced sample consisted of PBMCs. This receptor was identified in a man younger than 45 in good health and CMV-seronegative. The rearrangement joins TRBV11-2 to TRBJ2-5, with D perhaps TRBD1 (6 bases). The chain's CDR3 is CASSLTTLGHGETQYF. Here the CDR3 DNA reads TGTGCCAGCAGCTTGACCACCCTGGGACACGGAGAGACCCAGTACTTC.